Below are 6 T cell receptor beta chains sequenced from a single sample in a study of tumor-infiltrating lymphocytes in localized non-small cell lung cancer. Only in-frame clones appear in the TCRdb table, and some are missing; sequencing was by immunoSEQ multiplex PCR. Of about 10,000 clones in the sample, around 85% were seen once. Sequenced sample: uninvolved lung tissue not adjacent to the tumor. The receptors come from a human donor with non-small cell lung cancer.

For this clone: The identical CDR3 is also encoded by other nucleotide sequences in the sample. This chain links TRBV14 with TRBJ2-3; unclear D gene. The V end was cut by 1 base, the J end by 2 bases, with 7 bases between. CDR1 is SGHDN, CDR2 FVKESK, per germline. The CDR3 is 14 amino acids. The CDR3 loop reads CASSQGRHTDTQYF. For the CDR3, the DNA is TGTGCCAGCAGCCAAGGCCGGCACACAGATACGCAGTATTTT.

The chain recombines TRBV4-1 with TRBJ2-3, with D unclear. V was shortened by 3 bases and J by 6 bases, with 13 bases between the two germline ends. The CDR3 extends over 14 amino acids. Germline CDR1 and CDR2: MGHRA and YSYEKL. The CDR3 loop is CASSQTRLRDTQYF. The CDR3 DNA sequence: TGCGCCAGCAGCCAGACCCGCCTTCGGGATACGCAGTATTTT.

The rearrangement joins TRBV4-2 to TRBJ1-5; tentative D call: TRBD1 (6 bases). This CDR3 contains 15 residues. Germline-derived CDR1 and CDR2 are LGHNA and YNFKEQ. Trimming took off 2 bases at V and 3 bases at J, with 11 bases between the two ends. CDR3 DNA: TGTGCCAGCAGCCAAATGGCAGGGGACAATCAGCCCCAGCATTTT. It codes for CASSQMAGDNQPQHF.

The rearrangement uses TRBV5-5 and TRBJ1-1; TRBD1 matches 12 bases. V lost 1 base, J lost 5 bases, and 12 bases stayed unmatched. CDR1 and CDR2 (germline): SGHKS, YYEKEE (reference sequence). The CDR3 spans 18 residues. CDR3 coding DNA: TGTGCCAGCAGCTTGTGGGGGACAGGGGGCGCATCGTTAACTGAAGCTTTCTTT. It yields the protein CASSLWGTGGASLTEAFF.

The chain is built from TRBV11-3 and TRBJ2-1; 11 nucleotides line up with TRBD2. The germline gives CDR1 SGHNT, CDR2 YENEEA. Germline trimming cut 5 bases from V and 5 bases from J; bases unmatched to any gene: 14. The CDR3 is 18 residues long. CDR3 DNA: TGTGCCAGCAGCGCCTCCGGGACTAGCGGAGGTATGAACAATGAGCAGTTCTTC. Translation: CASSASGTSGGMNNEQFF.

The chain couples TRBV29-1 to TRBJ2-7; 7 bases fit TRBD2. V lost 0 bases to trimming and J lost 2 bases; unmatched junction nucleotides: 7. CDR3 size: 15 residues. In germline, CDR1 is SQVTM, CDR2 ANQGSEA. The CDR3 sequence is CSVEESSGGTYEQYF. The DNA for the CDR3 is TGCAGCGTTGAAGAGTCCTCCGGGGGGACCTACGAGCAGTACTTC.